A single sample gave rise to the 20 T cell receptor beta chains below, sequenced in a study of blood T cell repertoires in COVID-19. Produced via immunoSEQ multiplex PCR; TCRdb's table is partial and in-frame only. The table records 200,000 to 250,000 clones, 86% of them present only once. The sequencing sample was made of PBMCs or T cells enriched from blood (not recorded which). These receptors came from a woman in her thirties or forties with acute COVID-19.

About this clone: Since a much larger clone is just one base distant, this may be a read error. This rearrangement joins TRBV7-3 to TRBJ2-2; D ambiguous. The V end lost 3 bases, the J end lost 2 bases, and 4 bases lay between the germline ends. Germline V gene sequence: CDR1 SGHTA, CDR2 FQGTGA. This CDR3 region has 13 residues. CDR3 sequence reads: CASSLRNTGELFF. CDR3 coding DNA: TGTGCCAGCAGCTTGCGTAACACCGGGGAGCTGTTTTTT.

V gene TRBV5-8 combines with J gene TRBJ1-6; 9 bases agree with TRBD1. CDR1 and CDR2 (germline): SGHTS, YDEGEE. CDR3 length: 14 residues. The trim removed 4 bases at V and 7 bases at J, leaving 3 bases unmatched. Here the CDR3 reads CASSPGQGNSPLHF. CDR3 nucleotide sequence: TGTGCCAGCAGCCCCGGACAGGGGAATTCACCCCTCCACTTT.

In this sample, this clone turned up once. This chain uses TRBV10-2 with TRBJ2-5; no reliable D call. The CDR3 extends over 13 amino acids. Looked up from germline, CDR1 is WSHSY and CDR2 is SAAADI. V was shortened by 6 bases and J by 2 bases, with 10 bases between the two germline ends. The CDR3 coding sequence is TGCGCCAGCAGGGCGGATTGGCAAGAGACCCAGTACTTC. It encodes CASRADWQETQYF.

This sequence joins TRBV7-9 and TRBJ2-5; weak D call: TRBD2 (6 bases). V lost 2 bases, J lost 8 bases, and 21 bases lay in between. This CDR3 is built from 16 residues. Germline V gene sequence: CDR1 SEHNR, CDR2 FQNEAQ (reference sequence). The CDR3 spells CASSLYSGGAGETQYF. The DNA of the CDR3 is TGTGCCAGCAGCTTATATTCTGGAGGGGCAGGAGAAACCCAGTACTTC.

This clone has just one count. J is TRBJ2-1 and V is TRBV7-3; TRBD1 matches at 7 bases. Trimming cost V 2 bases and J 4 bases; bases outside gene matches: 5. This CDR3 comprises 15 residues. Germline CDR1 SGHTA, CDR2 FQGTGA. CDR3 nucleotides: TGTGCCAGCAGCTTAGGACAGGCACAGTACAATGAGCAGTTCTTC. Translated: CASSLGQAQYNEQFF.

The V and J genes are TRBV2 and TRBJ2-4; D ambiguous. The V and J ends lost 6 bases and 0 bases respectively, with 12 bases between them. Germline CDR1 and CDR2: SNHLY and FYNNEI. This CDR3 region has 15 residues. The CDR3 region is CASRGIRVAKNIQYF. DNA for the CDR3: TGTGCCAGCAGAGGAATCCGGGTAGCCAAAAACATTCAGTACTTC.

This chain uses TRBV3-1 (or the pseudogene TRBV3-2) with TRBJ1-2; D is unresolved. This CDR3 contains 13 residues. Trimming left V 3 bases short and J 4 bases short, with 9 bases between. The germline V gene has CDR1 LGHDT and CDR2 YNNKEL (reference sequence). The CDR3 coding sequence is TGTGCCAGCAGCCAGGGAGGTATCTATGGCTACACCTTC. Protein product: CASSQGGIYGYTF.

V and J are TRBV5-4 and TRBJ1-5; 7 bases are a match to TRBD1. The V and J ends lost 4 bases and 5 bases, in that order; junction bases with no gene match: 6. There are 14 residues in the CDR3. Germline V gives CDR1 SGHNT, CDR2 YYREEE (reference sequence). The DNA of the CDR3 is TGTGCCAGCAGCATAACAGGGGCGGATCAGCCCCAGCATTTT. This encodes CASSITGADQPQHF.

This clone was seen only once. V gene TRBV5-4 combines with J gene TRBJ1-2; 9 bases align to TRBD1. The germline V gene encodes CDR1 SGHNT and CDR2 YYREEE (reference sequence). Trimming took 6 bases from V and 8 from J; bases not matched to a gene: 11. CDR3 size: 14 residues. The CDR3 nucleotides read TGTGCCAGCAAACCTTTGGGACAGGGTCGGGGCTACACCTTC. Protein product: CASKPLGQGRGYTF.

In DNA form, the CDR3 reads TGTGCCAGTAGTAGCCGGGAGACAGCTTTCTTT. Translation: CASSSRETAFF. The chain employs TRBV19 and TRBJ1-1; no clear D gene. Germline CDR1 and CDR2: LNHDA and SQIVND (reference sequence). V dropped 4 bases and J dropped 10 bases, with 10 bases sitting between them. CDR3 length: 11 amino acids.

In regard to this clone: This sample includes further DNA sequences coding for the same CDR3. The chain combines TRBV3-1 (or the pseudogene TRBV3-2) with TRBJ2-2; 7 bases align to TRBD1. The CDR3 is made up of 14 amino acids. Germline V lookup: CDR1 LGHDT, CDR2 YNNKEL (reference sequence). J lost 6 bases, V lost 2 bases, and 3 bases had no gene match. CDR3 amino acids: CASSQFQGAGELFF. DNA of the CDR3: TGTGCCAGCAGCCAATTCCAGGGGGCCGGGGAGCTGTTTTTT.

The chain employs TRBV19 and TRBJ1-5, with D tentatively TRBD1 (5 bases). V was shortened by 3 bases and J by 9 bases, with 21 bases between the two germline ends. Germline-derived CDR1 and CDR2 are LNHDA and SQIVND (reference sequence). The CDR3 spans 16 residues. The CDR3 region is CASSIRVPQGSVPQHF. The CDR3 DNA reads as TGTGCCAGTAGTATCAGGGTTCCGCAAGGGTCGGTGCCCCAGCATTTT.

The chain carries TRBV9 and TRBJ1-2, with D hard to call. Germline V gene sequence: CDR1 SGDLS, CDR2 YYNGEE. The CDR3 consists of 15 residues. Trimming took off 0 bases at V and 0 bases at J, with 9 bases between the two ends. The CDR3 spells CASSVVQKTNYGYTF. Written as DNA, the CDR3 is TGTGCCAGCAGCGTAGTGCAGAAGACTAACTATGGCTACACCTTC.

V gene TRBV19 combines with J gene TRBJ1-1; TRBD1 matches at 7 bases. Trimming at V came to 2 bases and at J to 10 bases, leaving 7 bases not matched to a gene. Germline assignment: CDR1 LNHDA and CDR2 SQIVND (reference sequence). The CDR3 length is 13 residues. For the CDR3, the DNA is TGTGCCAGTAGTATAACTACAGGGGATTCAGCTTTCTTT. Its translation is CASSITTGDSAFF.

DNA of the CDR3: TGTGCCACCAGCAGACCCATATCGGGGGACAGATCCTACGAGCAGTACTTC. Residues: CATSRPISGDRSYEQYF. The chain joins TRBV15 to TRBJ2-7; D perhaps matches TRBD1 (7 bases). V lost 2 bases and J lost 1, with 18 bases in between. Germline lookup yields CDR1 LNHNV and CDR2 YYDKDF (reference sequence). The length of the CDR3 is 17 residues.

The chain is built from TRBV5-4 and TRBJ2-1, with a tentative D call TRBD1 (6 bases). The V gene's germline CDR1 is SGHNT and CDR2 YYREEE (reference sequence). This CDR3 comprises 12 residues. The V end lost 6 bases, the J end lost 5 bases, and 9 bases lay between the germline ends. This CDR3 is CASTPGDNEQFF. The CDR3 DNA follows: TGTGCCAGCACCCCAGGGGACAATGAGCAGTTCTTC.

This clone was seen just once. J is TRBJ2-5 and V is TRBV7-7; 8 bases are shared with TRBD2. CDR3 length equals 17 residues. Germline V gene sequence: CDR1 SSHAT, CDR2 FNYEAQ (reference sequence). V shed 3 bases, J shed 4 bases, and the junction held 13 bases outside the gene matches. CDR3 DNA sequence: TGTGCCAGCAGCTTCACCCCGGGGGCGGGGGGTCCAGAGACCCAGTACTTC. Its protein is CASSFTPGAGGPETQYF.

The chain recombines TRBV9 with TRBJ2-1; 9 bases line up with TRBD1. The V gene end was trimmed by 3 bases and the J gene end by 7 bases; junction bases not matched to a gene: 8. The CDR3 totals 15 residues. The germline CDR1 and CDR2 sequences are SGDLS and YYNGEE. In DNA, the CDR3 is TGTGCCAGCAGCGCTACAGGGGGCCCGGGGAATGAGCAGTTCTTC. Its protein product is CASSATGGPGNEQFF.

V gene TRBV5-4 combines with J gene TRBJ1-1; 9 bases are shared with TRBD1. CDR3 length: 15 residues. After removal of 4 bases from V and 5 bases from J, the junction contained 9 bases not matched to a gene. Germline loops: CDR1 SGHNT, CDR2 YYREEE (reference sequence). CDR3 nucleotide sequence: TGTGCCAGCAGCCGGACAGGGGTCGGAGTGACTGAAGCTTTCTTT. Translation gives CASSRTGVGVTEAFF.

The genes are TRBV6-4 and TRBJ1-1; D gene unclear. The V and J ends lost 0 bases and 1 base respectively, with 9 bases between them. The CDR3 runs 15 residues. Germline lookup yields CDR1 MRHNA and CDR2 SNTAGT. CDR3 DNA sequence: TGTGCCAGCAGTGACTCGAGATTTGGGAACACTGAAGCTTTCTTT. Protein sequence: CASSDSRFGNTEAFF.